This T cell receptor beta chain was recorded in a study of Graves' ophthalmopathy and Graves' hyperthyroidism. Germline V gives CDR1 LNHNV, CDR2 YYDKDF (reference sequence). The length of the CDR3 is 12 residues. The V and J ends lost 3 bases and 7 bases respectively, with 9 bases between them. This clonotype was found many times. RNA served as the template for amplifying TCR beta CDR3 regions. Second-round multiplex PCR followed a first-round RT-PCR using HTBI primers. A single record per CDR3 protein comes from TCRdb applying MiXCR to the multiplex PCR reads. The table records about 380,000 distinct CDR3 sequences, 15% of them present only once.

Sequences were obtained from peripheral blood. The clonotype comes from a woman under 30 with stable Graves' hyperthyroidism. The chain carries TRBV15 and TRBJ1-2; a weak D match, TRBD1 (6 bases). CDR3 in amino acids: CATSRGTFGYTF. CDR3 coding DNA: TGTGCCACCAGCAGGGGGACATTTGGCTACACCTTC.